These 31 T cell receptor beta chains were all obtained from the same sample, sequenced in a study of OX40 agonist ivuxolimab in advanced cancers. Clones were sequenced by immunoSEQ multiplex PCR, and TCRdb holds only the in-frame ones, with some missing. The table shows 80,000 or so clones, with roughly 91% occurring only once. Sequencing was performed on CD4+ or CD8+ T cells sorted from blood, taken in a trial of the OX40 agonist ivuxolimab. All receptors come from an adult with an advanced solid tumor such as melanoma, head and neck, liver or kidney cancer.

The V gene is TRBV30, the J gene TRBJ2-7; possible D gene TRBD2, 5 bases. This CDR3 spans 14 amino acids. The V end was cut by 4 bases, the J end by 6 bases, with 19 bases between. Germline V lookup: CDR1 GTSNPN, CDR2 SVGIG (reference sequence). Here the CDR3 reads CAWTSLRSRGEQYF. The CDR3 DNA is TGTGCCTGGACAAGTCTGCGGTCCCGGGGCGAGCAGTACTTC.

V usage is TRBV2 and J usage is TRBJ1-6, with a weak D call TRBD1 (5 bases). This CDR3 is 14 amino acids long. V was trimmed by 6 bases and J by 8 bases, leaving 14 bases between them. The germline V gene has CDR1 SNHLY and CDR2 FYNNEI. The CDR3: CASSLERGDSPLHF. CDR3 coding DNA: TGTGCCAGCAGCCTGGAACGAGGGGATTCACCCCTCCACTTT. The full variable domain, with the rest looked up from reference TRBV2 and TRBJ1-6, is EPEVTQTPSHQVTQMGQEVILRCVPISNHLYFYWYRQILGQKVEFLVSFYNNEISEKSEIFDDQFSVERPDGSNFTLKIRSTKLEDSAMYFCASSLERGDSPLHFGNGTRLTVT.

The V gene is TRBV28, the J gene TRBJ1-2; D gene unclear. Germline loops: CDR1 MDHEN, CDR2 SYDVKM. The CDR3 length is 12 residues. V lost 10 bases to trimming and J lost 2 bases, with 11 bases between them. CDR3 nucleotides: TGTGCCATCCCGACGGAGAACTATGGCTACACCTTC. Residues: CAIPTENYGYTF.

The CDR3, as DNA: TGCGCCAGCAGCCAAGTTCCGGGCTCCTATGGCTACACCTTC. Residues: CASSQVPGSYGYTF. The chain combines TRBV4-1 with TRBJ1-2; D not certain. Germline CDR1 MGHRA, CDR2 YSYEKL. CDR3 length: 14 amino acids. The V and J ends lost 1 base and 4 bases respectively, with 10 bases between them.

J is TRBJ2-7 and V is TRBV6-6, with TRBD2 matching over 7 bases. The CDR3 sequence is 12 residues long. Per the germline V gene, CDR1 is MNHNY and CDR2 is SVGAGI (reference sequence). The trim removed 8 bases at V and 1 base at J, leaving 2 bases unmatched. CDR3 in amino acids: CASGGGSYEQYF. In DNA, the CDR3 is TGTGCCAGCGGGGGGGGGTCCTACGAGCAGTACTTC.

The chain joins TRBV30 to TRBJ1-3; 8 bases align to TRBD1. V shed 0 bases and J 0 bases; nucleotides not matched to a gene: 16. Germline CDR1 reads GTSNPN; CDR2 reads SVGIG (reference sequence). The CDR3 extends over 20 amino acids. The DNA of the CDR3 is TGTGCCTGGAGTGTACGACTAATCCGGGACAGGTTATCCTCTGGAAACACCATATATTTT. Encoded protein: CAWSVRLIRDRLSSGNTIYF. The full variable domain, with the rest looked up from reference TRBV30 and TRBJ1-3, is SQTIHQWPATLVQPVGSPLSLECTVEGTSNPNLYWYRQAAGRGLQLLFYSVGIGQISSEVPQNLSASRPQDRQFILSSKKLLLSDSGFYLCAWSVRLIRDRLSSGNTIYFGEGSWLTVV.

This chain joins TRBV18 and TRBJ1-2; 12 bases match TRBD1. V lost 3 bases and J lost 4; bases outside the gene matches: 6. The CDR3 loop spans 16 amino acids. CDR1 is KGHSH, CDR2 LQKENI, per germline. The CDR3 region is CASSPPGTGGVYGYTF. The CDR3, as DNA: TGTGCCAGCTCACCTCCCGGGACAGGGGGCGTCTATGGCTACACCTTC.

The CDR3 spells CASSTRLSSNSPLHF. CDR3 in DNA: TGTGCCAGCAGCACCAGGTTGTCATCCAATTCACCCCTCCACTTT. The gene calls are TRBV7-2 and TRBJ1-6; D unclear. Germline CDR1 SGHTA, CDR2 FQGNSA. V was cut by 5 bases and J by 7 bases, with 15 bases left in between. The CDR3 is made up of 15 amino acids.

CDR3 amino acids: CASSSRGSPYEQYF. The CDR3 DNA sequence: TGTGCCAGCAGCTCCAGGGGGTCTCCCTACGAGCAGTACTTC. The rearrangement links TRBV11-3 to TRBJ2-7, with 7 bases fitting TRBD1. Germline V gene data show CDR1 as SGHNT and CDR2 as YENEEA. The trim removed 4 bases at V and 2 bases at J, leaving 5 bases unmatched. The CDR3 is 14 residues long.

In DNA form, the CDR3 reads TGTGCCAGCAGTTCCCCCACAGCGGGAACGAACACCGGGGAGCTGTTTTTT. Translation: CASSSPTAGTNTGELFF. The chain links TRBV27 to TRBJ2-2, with 7 bases matching TRBD2. V lost 4 bases, J lost 0 bases, and 8 bases stayed unmatched. Germline V gene data show CDR1 as MNHEY and CDR2 as SMNVEV (reference sequence). This CDR3 has 17 residues.

The gene calls are TRBV10-3 and TRBJ1-3; D is unclear. V lost 7 bases to trimming and J lost 0 bases, with 7 bases between them. The germline V gene encodes CDR1 ENHRY and CDR2 SYGVKD. The CDR3 length is 13 residues. CDR3 nucleotide sequence: TGTGCCATCATGCCAAGCTCTGGAAACACCATATATTTT. It encodes CAIMPSSGNTIYF.

This chain joins TRBV29-1 and TRBJ2-5; D possibly corresponds to TRBD1 (5 bases). CDR1 and CDR2 from the germline V gene are SQVTM and ANQGSEA. The length of the CDR3 is 12 residues. The V and J ends lost 7 bases and 4 bases respectively, with 13 bases between them. The CDR3 DNA follows: TGCAGCGCCGAAGGTCAGGGAGAGACCCAGTACTTC. It yields the protein CSAEGQGETQYF.

The chain combines TRBV12-1 with TRBJ1-2. TRBV12-1 is tagged as a pseudogene. The CDR3 is 12 residues long. CDR3 bases: TGTGCCAGCAGCTTTGAAGAAAATGGCTACACCTTC. Protein: CASSFEENGYTF.

The rearrangement joins TRBV29-1 to TRBJ2-1; D is unclear. Trimming cost V 3 bases and J 0 bases, with 12 bases left between them. CDR3 length equals 15 residues. Germline values: CDR1 SQVTM, CDR2 ANQGSEA. Here the CDR3 reads CSVETYPSSYNEQFF. In nucleotides, the CDR3 is TGCAGCGTTGAGACCTATCCCAGCTCCTACAATGAGCAGTTCTTC.

J is TRBJ1-2 and V is TRBV19, with 9 bases that match TRBD1. Trimming at V came to 8 bases and at J to 6 bases, leaving 10 bases not matched to a gene. The V gene's germline CDR1 is LNHDA and CDR2 SQIVND (reference sequence). This CDR3 has 14 residues. CDR3 sequence reads: CASHLDRDRDGYTF. The CDR3 DNA follows: TGTGCCAGTCATTTGGACAGGGACAGGGATGGCTACACCTTC.

The chain recombines TRBV19 with TRBJ2-5, with D perhaps TRBD1 or TRBD2 (5 bases each). The germline V and J ends were trimmed by 5 bases and 1 base, with 11 bases remaining between them. CDR1 is LNHDA and CDR2 is SQIVND in the germline V gene (reference sequence). The CDR3 covers 14 residues. This chain's CDR3 is CASSDRGAQETQYF. The CDR3 region has the DNA TGTGCCAGTAGTGATAGAGGGGCCCAAGAGACCCAGTACTTC.

For the CDR3, the DNA is TGTGCCAGCAGTGAAAGGGGACTAGCGGGAGGTCTCGTAGGGGAGCAGTACTTC. The encoded protein is CASSERGLAGGLVGEQYF. The rearrangement uses TRBV6-1 and TRBJ2-5; TRBD2 matches 15 bases. V was pared by 2 bases and J by 11 bases, with 15 bases of the junction left unmatched. CDR3 size: 18 residues. Germline V gene sequence: CDR1 MNHNS, CDR2 SASEGT.

The chain combines TRBV7-9 with TRBJ1-1; D might be TRBD1 (6 bases). CDR3 length: 19 amino acids. CDR1 SEHNR and CDR2 FQNEAQ come from the germline V gene (reference sequence). The V end lost 4 bases, the J end lost 0 bases, and 24 bases lay between the germline ends. CDR3 region: CASSSPLDSLSLVNTEAFF. DNA of the CDR3: TGTGCCAGCAGCTCACCCCTGGACAGCCTAAGTTTGGTGAACACTGAAGCTTTCTTT.

On this clone itself: A far larger clone is one base from this, pointing to a likely read error. The chain uses TRBV5-4 and TRBJ2-7; D uncertain. V was trimmed by 1 base and J by 3 bases, leaving 11 bases between them. The germline CDR1 and CDR2 sequences are SGHNT and YYREEE (reference sequence). This CDR3 is built from 14 residues. The DNA of the CDR3 is TGTGCCAGCAGCTTGAGGAGCCCGGGCTACGAGCAGTACTTC. Translating it yields CASSLRSPGYEQYF. Using reference TRBV5-4 and TRBJ2-7 for the parts outside the CDR3, the full variable domain is ETGVTQSPTHLIKTRGQQVTLRCSSQSGHNTVSWYQQALGQGPQFIFQYYREEENGRGNFPPRFSGLQFPNYSSELNVNALELDDSALYLCASSLRSPGYEQYFGPGTRLTVT.

This chain joins TRBV5-1 and TRBJ2-5, with D hard to call. The germline gives CDR1 SGHRS, CDR2 YFSETQ. The V end was cut by 4 bases, the J end by 0 bases, with 10 bases between. The CDR3 consists of 14 residues. CDR3 in DNA: TGCGCCAGCAGCCCAGCAGGAAACCAAGAGACCCAGTACTTC. Translation gives CASSPAGNQETQYF.

The rearrangement joins TRBV6-1 to TRBJ1-1; D remains ambiguous. The germline CDR1 and CDR2 sequences are MNHNS and SASEGT. The CDR3 runs to 14 residues. V was shortened by 2 bases and J by 1 base, with 8 bases between the two germline ends. CDR3 sequence: CASSENGGNTEAFF. The CDR3 nucleotides read TGTGCCAGCAGTGAAAACGGAGGGAACACTGAAGCTTTCTTT.

In nucleotides, the CDR3 is TGTGCCAGTAGTATAGATAGCCGGCGAGAGACCCAGTACTTC. As protein: CASSIDSRRETQYF. The V call is TRBV19, the J call TRBJ2-5, with D hard to call. CDR3 size: 14 residues. Germline CDR1 reads LNHDA; CDR2 reads SQIVND (reference sequence). The V end lost 0 bases, the J end lost 4 bases, and 9 bases lay between the germline ends.

The chain recombines TRBV28 with TRBJ2-3; 12 bases match TRBD2. CDR1 is MDHEN and CDR2 is SYDVKM in the germline V gene. The V gene end was trimmed by 4 bases and the J gene end by 5 bases; junction bases not matched to a gene: 7. The CDR3 is 16 residues long. The CDR3 sequence is CASSWTSGTPKDTQYF. Written as DNA, the CDR3 is TGTGCCAGCAGTTGGACTAGCGGGACCCCCAAAGATACGCAGTATTTT.

This clone was counted only a few times. V is TRBV2 and J is TRBJ1-6; 9 bases are a match to TRBD1. Germline V gene lookup returns CDR1 SNHLY and CDR2 FYNNEI. The CDR3 is 12 residues long. The CDR3, as DNA: TGTGTCTCCGGGACAGGGCCCTCACCCCTCCACTTT. Protein: CVSGTGPSPLHF.

The chain employs TRBV7-2 and TRBJ2-7, with 9 bases fitting TRBD1. J gave up 7 bases and V 6 bases, and 10 bases lay outside the gene matches. Germline loops: CDR1 SGHTA, CDR2 FQGNSA. CDR3 length: 14 amino acids. The CDR3 reads CASRGGTGIGEQYF. The CDR3 region has the DNA TGTGCCAGCAGGGGCGGGACAGGGATAGGGGAGCAGTACTTC.

The chain employs TRBV18 and TRBJ2-1, with D perhaps TRBD1 (6 bases). The CDR3 contains 17 residues. V was cut by 3 bases and J by 0 bases, with 15 bases left in between. Germline loops: CDR1 KGHSH, CDR2 LQKENI. CDR3 sequence (DNA): TGTGCCAGCTCACCGTTATCAGGGGACCTCTCCTACAATGAGCAGTTCTTC. This translates into CASSPLSGDLSYNEQFF.

Regarding this clone: A read error may account for a junction end that differs from germline. This rearrangement joins TRBV7-7 to TRBJ2-2; tentatively, D is TRBD2 (6 bases). CDR1 and CDR2 (germline): SSHAT, FNYEAQ (reference sequence). The CDR3 consists of 16 residues. CDR3 bases: TGTGCTAGCAGCCCCCTAAGTAGCGGCAACACCGGGGAGCTGTTTTTT. Its protein is CASSPLSSGNTGELFF.

This chain joins TRBV19 and TRBJ2-7; maybe TRBD1 (6 bases). This CDR3 spans 13 amino acids. Trimming removed 4 bases from V and 2 bases from J, with 9 bases in between. Germline assignment: CDR1 LNHDA and CDR2 SQIVND (reference sequence). DNA of the CDR3: TGTGCCAGTAGTAGACAGGACGCCTACGAGCAGTACTTC. This encodes CASSRQDAYEQYF.

The V call is TRBV28, the J call TRBJ1-5; perhaps TRBD1 as D (5 bases). Trimming removed 9 bases from V and 4 bases from J, with 13 bases in between. CDR3 size: 13 residues. Germline CDR1 MDHEN, CDR2 SYDVKM. CDR3 DNA: TGTGCCAGTAAGGGGTCCGAGAATCAGCCCCAGCATTTT. Its translation: CASKGSENQPQHF.

V and J are TRBV5-1 and TRBJ1-1, with 7 bases lining up with TRBD1. J lost 0 bases, V lost 5 bases, and 10 bases had no gene match. Per the germline V gene, CDR1 is SGHRS and CDR2 is YFSETQ. This CDR3 is built from 16 residues. CDR3 sequence (DNA): TGCGCCAGCAGAAACGGTTGGACAGGCATGAACACTGAAGCTTTCTTT. Its protein product is CASRNGWTGMNTEAFF.

The CDR3 region is CASSLSKLAGAMVTDTQYF. DNA of the CDR3: TGCGCCAGCAGCTTGTCGAAACTAGCGGGAGCTATGGTCACAGATACGCAGTATTTT. The chain is built from TRBV5-1 and TRBJ2-3, with 11 bases lining up with TRBD2. The CDR3 has 19 residues. With 1 base clipped from V and 2 bases from J, the junction kept 12 bases outside the gene matches. The germline CDR1 and CDR2 sequences are SGHRS and YFSETQ.